One sample yielded the 32 T cell receptor beta chains listed below, sequenced in a study of blood T cell repertoires in COVID-19. The assay was immunoSEQ multiplex PCR, and TCRdb's table has in-frame clones only and misses some. The repertoire holds tens of thousands of clones, with around 90% as singletons. Sequencing was carried out using peripheral blood. Source of these receptors: a man aged 45-65 years with COVID-19, enrolled during active disease.

The chain carries TRBV9 and TRBJ2-4; D is perhaps TRBD1 (5 bases). The CDR3 has 18 amino acids. CDR1 and CDR2 (germline): SGDLS, YYNGEE. With 0 bases removed from V and 0 bases from J, the gap between germline ends came to 16 bases. The CDR3 bases are TGTGCCAGCAGCGTAGGACGCAGGGCGGAAGGAGCCAAAAACATTCAGTACTTC. Its protein product is CASSVGRRAEGAKNIQYF.

The rearrangement uses TRBV6-1 and TRBJ1-6; tentative D call: TRBD1 (5 bases). Per germline, CDR1 MNHNS and CDR2 SASEGT. The CDR3 contains 16 residues. V was trimmed by 2 bases and J by 0 bases, leaving 8 bases between them. The DNA of the CDR3 is TGTGCCAGCAGTGAAAGGGGCGACTCCTATAATTCACCCCTCCACTTT. Protein sequence: CASSERGDSYNSPLHF.

The J gene is TRBJ2-2, the V gene TRBV24-1; 9 nucleotides line up with TRBD2. This CDR3 contains 16 residues. V lost 3 bases to trimming and J lost 5 bases; unmatched junction nucleotides: 6. Per germline, CDR1 KGHDR and CDR2 SFDVKD. Here the CDR3 DNA reads TGTGCCACCAGTGATAGAGCGGGGGGTCAAACCGGGGAGCTGTTTTTT. This gives the protein CATSDRAGGQTGELFF.

This chain joins TRBV30 and TRBJ2-3; 10 nucleotides agree with TRBD1. J lost 5 bases, V lost 2 bases, and 7 bases had no gene match. The CDR3 runs to 15 residues. The germline V gene has CDR1 GTSNPN and CDR2 SVGIG (reference sequence). The CDR3 DNA is TGTGCCTGGAGTTCGGGACAGGGGAGGCGAGATACGCAGTATTTT. Protein product: CAWSSGQGRRDTQYF.

V and J are TRBV30 and TRBJ1-5; D is possibly TRBD1 (6 bases). Germline-derived CDR1 and CDR2 are GTSNPN and SVGIG (reference sequence). V gave up 7 bases and J gave up 0 bases, with 19 bases separating them. This CDR3 has 16 residues. DNA of the CDR3: TGTGCCTCATCAAGGAAAGGGGGATATAGCAATCAGCCCCAGCATTTT. It is translated as CASSRKGGYSNQPQHF.

The chain is built from TRBV27 and TRBJ1-5; perhaps TRBD1 as D (6 bases). Germline-derived CDR1 and CDR2 are MNHEY and SMNVEV (reference sequence). Trimming shortened V by 5 bases and J by 7 bases, and 18 bases separated the two germline ends. CDR3 length: 15 residues. CDR3 sequence (DNA): TGTGCCAGCAGTAAGACCGGGACACAAAGCCAGCCCCAGCATTTT. Translating it yields CASSKTGTQSQPQHF.

The chain joins TRBV11-2 to TRBJ2-7; the match to TRBD1 covers 8 bases. From germline, CDR1 is SGHAT and CDR2 FQNNGV. J gave up 2 bases and V 5 bases, and 8 bases lay outside the gene matches. This CDR3 has 15 amino acids. The CDR3 loop reads CASSASRDRPYEQYF. CDR3 sequence (DNA): TGTGCCAGCAGCGCATCCCGGGACAGGCCCTACGAGCAGTACTTC. The full variable domain, in which reference TRBV11-2 and TRBJ2-7 provide the parts outside the CDR3, is EAGVAQSPRYKIIEKRQSVAFWCNPISGHATLYWYQQILGQGPKLLIQFQNNGVVDDSQLPKDRFSAERLKGVDSTLKIQPAKLEDSAVYLCASSASRDRPYEQYFGPGTRLTVT.

The rearrangement links TRBV4-1 to TRBJ2-5; 7 bases line up with TRBD1. V lost 3 bases to trimming and J lost 2 bases; unmatched junction nucleotides: 3. CDR1 is MGHRA and CDR2 is YSYEKL in the germline V gene. The CDR3 runs to 14 residues. CDR3 sequence (DNA): TGCGCCAGCAGCCAGGGACAGAATCAAGAGACCCAGTACTTC. Residues: CASSQGQNQETQYF.

The chain links TRBV5-4 to TRBJ1-5, with a possible D match to TRBD1 (5 bases). The V gene's germline CDR1 is SGHNT and CDR2 YYREEE (reference sequence). The V and J ends lost 2 bases and 5 bases respectively, with 11 bases between them. CDR3 length equals 14 residues. The CDR3 spells CASSLSGEHQPQHF. The DNA for the CDR3 is TGTGCCAGCAGCTTATCGGGGGAGCATCAGCCCCAGCATTTT.

J is TRBJ1-6 and V is TRBV2, with a weak D call TRBD1 (6 bases). The CDR3 loop spans 14 amino acids. Germline lookup yields CDR1 SNHLY and CDR2 FYNNEI. V was cut by 3 bases and J by 8 bases, with 11 bases left in between. The DNA for the CDR3 is TGTGCCAGCAGTGATCCCAGGGGCTATTCACCCCTCCACTTT. This encodes CASSDPRGYSPLHF.

The genes are TRBV27 and TRBJ2-3, with 8 bases fitting TRBD2. The V and J ends lost 2 bases and 9 bases, in that order; junction bases with no gene match: 10. The CDR3 loop spans 15 amino acids. Germline CDR1 reads MNHEY; CDR2 reads SMNVEV (reference sequence). The CDR3 DNA follows: TGTGCCAGCAGTTTAGGCCCAGCGGGGGTTCAAACGCAGTATTTT. It is translated as CASSLGPAGVQTQYF.

The chain has TRBV19 and TRBJ2-1; 12 positions agree with TRBD2. V was pared by 5 bases and J by 3 bases, with 17 bases of the junction left unmatched. The CDR3 consists of 20 residues. Germline-derived CDR1 and CDR2 are LNHDA and SQIVND (reference sequence). CDR3 DNA sequence: TGTGCCAGTAGTCCCTCACGACTAGCGGGGGCCCTCACACACTACAATGAGCAGTTCTTC. Amino acids: CASSPSRLAGALTHYNEQFF. Using reference TRBV19 and TRBJ2-1 for the parts outside the CDR3, the full variable domain is DGGITQSPKYLFRKEGQNVTLSCEQNLNHDAMYWYRQDPGQGLRLIYYSQIVNDFQKGDIAEGYSVSREKKESFPLTVTSAQKNPTAFYLCASSPSRLAGALTHYNEQFFGPGTRLTVL.

In its sample, this clone was seen once. The chain has TRBV6-5 and TRBJ1-2; TRBD1 agrees at 11 bases. V trimming: 6 bases; J trimming: 4 bases; junction bases outside the gene matches: 7. The germline V gene has CDR1 MNHEY and CDR2 SVGAGI. This CDR3 has 15 residues. CDR3 DNA sequence: TGTGCCAGCAGAAGGGGACAGGGGGTTGGCTATGGCTACACCTTC. It yields the protein CASRRGQGVGYGYTF.

The CDR3 DNA reads TGTGCCAGCAGACCGGACAGGATCGCTGAAGCTTTCTTT. Its protein product is CASRPDRIAEAFF. The rearrangement uses TRBV6-5 and TRBJ1-1, with 7 nucleotides matching TRBD1. Trimming cost V 6 bases and J 6 bases; bases outside gene matches: 7. Germline V lookup: CDR1 MNHEY, CDR2 SVGAGI. CDR3 length: 13 amino acids.

The chain uses TRBV19 and TRBJ1-5, with TRBD1 identical over 10 bases. Germline V gene data show CDR1 as LNHDA and CDR2 as SQIVND (reference sequence). The CDR3 spans 15 residues. V shed 7 bases and J 3 bases; nucleotides not matched to a gene: 6. The CDR3 region is CASKGQGHYNQPQHF. The CDR3 coding sequence is TGTGCCAGTAAGGGACAGGGGCATTACAATCAGCCCCAGCATTTT.

V is TRBV6-5 and J is TRBJ2-7; 7 nucleotides align to TRBD1. CDR1 is MNHEY, CDR2 SVGAGI, per germline. The CDR3 length is 14 residues. V trimming: 8 bases; J trimming: 5 bases; junction bases outside the gene matches: 12. The CDR3 DNA reads TGTGCCAGCCAACAGAACAGGGGTAGCGACGAGCAGTACTTC. It is translated as CASQQNRGSDEQYF.

This CDR3 reads CASSTRGQGNEAFF. In DNA form, the CDR3 reads TGTGCCAGCAGCACCCGAGGACAGGGTAATGAAGCTTTCTTT. V and J are TRBV7-9 and TRBJ1-1; 8 positions match TRBD1. Germline values: CDR1 SEHNR, CDR2 FQNEAQ (reference sequence). Trimming cost V 5 bases and J 7 bases; bases outside gene matches: 9. The CDR3 totals 14 residues.

The V call is TRBV4-1, the J call TRBJ2-5; tentative D call: TRBD1 (5 bases). Trimming removed 1 base at V and 1 base at J, with 10 bases between. The length of the CDR3 is 15 residues. Germline V lookup: CDR1 MGHRA, CDR2 YSYEKL. CDR3 in amino acids: CASSQVLGPQETQYF. The DNA of the CDR3 is TGCGCCAGCAGCCAAGTTTTGGGGCCCCAAGAGACCCAGTACTTC.

The chain recombines TRBV4-2 with TRBJ2-7, with 8 bases fitting TRBD2. The germline CDR1 and CDR2 sequences are LGHNA and YNFKEQ. The CDR3 spans 14 residues. Losses at the gene ends were 2 bases for V and 2 bases for J; bases not matched to a gene: 2. CDR3 in amino acids: CASSQSGGAYEQYF. CDR3 coding DNA: TGTGCCAGCAGCCAAAGCGGGGGAGCCTACGAGCAGTACTTC.

The chain couples TRBV2 to TRBJ2-1; 9 bases are shared with TRBD2. Germline CDR1 is SNHLY and CDR2 is FYNNEI. Trimming took 8 bases from V and 3 from J; bases not matched to a gene: 11. CDR3 length equals 16 residues. The CDR3 here is CASGYSGGENYNEQFF. CDR3 DNA: TGTGCCAGCGGATATAGCGGGGGCGAAAACTACAATGAGCAGTTCTTC.

The CDR3: CASRTGTGAYGYTF. In DNA form, the CDR3 reads TGTGCCAGCAGAACCGGGACAGGGGCTTATGGCTACACCTTC. The chain combines TRBV6-6 with TRBJ1-2; 10 bases fit TRBD1. This CDR3 is 14 amino acids long. V shed 6 bases and J 5 bases; nucleotides not matched to a gene: 6. The germline gives CDR1 MNHNY, CDR2 SVGAGI (reference sequence).

The chain has TRBV2 and TRBJ1-5; TRBD1 matches 8 bases. After removal of 4 bases from V and 7 bases from J, the junction contained 6 bases not matched to a gene. Looked up from germline, CDR1 is SNHLY and CDR2 is FYNNEI. This CDR3 has 14 amino acids. The CDR3 DNA follows: TGTGCCAGCAGTGGGGTGACAGGGGCCCAGCCCCAGCATTTT. It is translated as CASSGVTGAQPQHF.

This chain links TRBV18 with TRBJ2-7; D might be TRBD1 (6 bases). The V and J ends lost 7 bases and 7 bases respectively, with 17 bases between them. This CDR3 has 13 amino acids. Looked up from germline, CDR1 is KGHSH and CDR2 is LQKENI. The CDR3 sequence is CASLDSPSGEQYF. The CDR3 DNA reads as TGTGCCAGCTTGGACAGTCCCTCGGGAGAGCAGTACTTC.

This chain connects TRBV18 to TRBJ1-1; a possible D gene is TRBD1 (6 bases). Germline V gene lookup returns CDR1 KGHSH and CDR2 LQKENI. CDR3 length: 16 amino acids. V dropped 2 bases and J dropped 1 base, with 14 bases sitting between them. CDR3 in amino acids: CASSPGAGAANTEAFF. CDR3 coding DNA: TGTGCCAGCTCACCAGGCGCAGGGGCTGCGAACACTGAAGCTTTCTTT.

The gene calls are TRBV11-2 and TRBJ2-1, with 11 bases that match TRBD1. CDR1 is SGHAT and CDR2 is FQNNGV in the germline V gene. CDR3 size: 15 residues. Trimming removed 4 bases from V and 7 bases from J; junction bases left unmatched: 6. This CDR3 reads CASSSSDRGLNEQFF. The CDR3 DNA is TGTGCCAGCAGCTCCTCGGACAGGGGGCTGAATGAGCAGTTCTTC.

The gene calls are TRBV18 and TRBJ1-1, with unresolved D. Trimming shortened V by 2 bases and J by 2 bases, and 12 bases separated the two germline ends. This CDR3 contains 15 residues. The germline CDR1 and CDR2 sequences are KGHSH and LQKENI. In DNA form, the CDR3 reads TGTGCCAGCTCACCAGTCCGGACTATCAACACTGAAGCTTTCTTT. It is translated as CASSPVRTINTEAFF.

V and J are TRBV6-6 and TRBJ1-6, with D maybe TRBD1 (5 bases). Trimming left V 5 bases short and J 5 bases short, with 16 bases between. CDR3 length: 16 residues. CDR1 MNHNY and CDR2 SVGAGI come from the germline V gene (reference sequence). The DNA for the CDR3 is TGTGCCAGCAGTAGTGGCGGGACGATTAATAATTCACCCCTCCACTTT. This sequence encodes CASSSGGTINNSPLHF.

V gene TRBV5-5 combines with J gene TRBJ1-5; D is unresolved. Germline values: CDR1 SGHKS, CDR2 YYEKEE (reference sequence). V lost 4 bases and J lost 0, with 11 bases in between. The CDR3 consists of 15 residues. The CDR3: CASSTQRGSNQPQHF. CDR3 DNA sequence: TGTGCCAGCAGCACCCAACGGGGTAGCAATCAGCCCCAGCATTTT. The variable domain in full, with the rest retrieved from reference TRBV5-5 and TRBJ1-5, is DAGVTQSPTHLIKTRGQQVTLRCSPISGHKSVSWYQQVLGQGPQFIFQYYEKEERGRGNFPDRFSARQFPNYSSELNVNALLLGDSALYLCASSTQRGSNQPQHFGDGTRLSIL.

The chain uses TRBV6-5 and TRBJ1-2; 9 bases align to TRBD1. Trimming cost V 6 bases and J 0 bases; bases outside gene matches: 2. Looked up from germline, CDR1 is MNHEY and CDR2 is SVGAGI. CDR3 length: 14 residues. The CDR3 reads CASRGQGANYGYTF. The CDR3 DNA reads TGTGCCAGCAGGGGACAGGGAGCTAACTATGGCTACACCTTC.

The rearrangement uses TRBV18 and TRBJ1-5; D not certain. Trimming removed 3 bases from V and 4 bases from J, with 7 bases in between. CDR3 length: 13 residues. CDR1 KGHSH and CDR2 LQKENI come from the germline V gene. CDR3 bases: TGTGCCAGCTCACCCGACATGAATCAGCCCCAGCATTTT. Translation: CASSPDMNQPQHF.

This clone has just one count. The chain uses TRBV10-3 and TRBJ1-5, with 10 positions matching TRBD1. The CDR3 extends over 16 amino acids. With 2 bases clipped from V and 6 bases from J, the junction kept 7 bases outside the gene matches. Looked up from germline, CDR1 is ENHRY and CDR2 is SYGVKD. The CDR3 nucleotides are TGTGCCATCAGTGAGACCGGGACAGGGGTCGGTCAGCCCCAGCATTTT. This translates into CAISETGTGVGQPQHF.

The gene calls are TRBV25-1 and TRBJ2-6; 9 bases fit TRBD1. J gave up 2 bases and V 4 bases, and 6 bases lay outside the gene matches. Germline-derived CDR1 and CDR2 are MGHDK and SYGVNS. This CDR3 is built from 17 residues. CDR3 protein: CASSGTGEFPGANVLTF. For the CDR3, the DNA is TGTGCCAGCAGTGGGACAGGGGAATTCCCTGGGGCCAACGTCCTGACTTTC. The full variable domain, completed using reference TRBV25-1 and TRBJ2-6, is EADIYQTPRYLVIGTGKKITLECSQTMGHDKMYWYQQDPGMELHLIHYSYGVNSTEKGDLSSESTVSRIRTEHFPLTLESARPSHTSQYLCASSGTGEFPGANVLTFGAGSRLTVL.